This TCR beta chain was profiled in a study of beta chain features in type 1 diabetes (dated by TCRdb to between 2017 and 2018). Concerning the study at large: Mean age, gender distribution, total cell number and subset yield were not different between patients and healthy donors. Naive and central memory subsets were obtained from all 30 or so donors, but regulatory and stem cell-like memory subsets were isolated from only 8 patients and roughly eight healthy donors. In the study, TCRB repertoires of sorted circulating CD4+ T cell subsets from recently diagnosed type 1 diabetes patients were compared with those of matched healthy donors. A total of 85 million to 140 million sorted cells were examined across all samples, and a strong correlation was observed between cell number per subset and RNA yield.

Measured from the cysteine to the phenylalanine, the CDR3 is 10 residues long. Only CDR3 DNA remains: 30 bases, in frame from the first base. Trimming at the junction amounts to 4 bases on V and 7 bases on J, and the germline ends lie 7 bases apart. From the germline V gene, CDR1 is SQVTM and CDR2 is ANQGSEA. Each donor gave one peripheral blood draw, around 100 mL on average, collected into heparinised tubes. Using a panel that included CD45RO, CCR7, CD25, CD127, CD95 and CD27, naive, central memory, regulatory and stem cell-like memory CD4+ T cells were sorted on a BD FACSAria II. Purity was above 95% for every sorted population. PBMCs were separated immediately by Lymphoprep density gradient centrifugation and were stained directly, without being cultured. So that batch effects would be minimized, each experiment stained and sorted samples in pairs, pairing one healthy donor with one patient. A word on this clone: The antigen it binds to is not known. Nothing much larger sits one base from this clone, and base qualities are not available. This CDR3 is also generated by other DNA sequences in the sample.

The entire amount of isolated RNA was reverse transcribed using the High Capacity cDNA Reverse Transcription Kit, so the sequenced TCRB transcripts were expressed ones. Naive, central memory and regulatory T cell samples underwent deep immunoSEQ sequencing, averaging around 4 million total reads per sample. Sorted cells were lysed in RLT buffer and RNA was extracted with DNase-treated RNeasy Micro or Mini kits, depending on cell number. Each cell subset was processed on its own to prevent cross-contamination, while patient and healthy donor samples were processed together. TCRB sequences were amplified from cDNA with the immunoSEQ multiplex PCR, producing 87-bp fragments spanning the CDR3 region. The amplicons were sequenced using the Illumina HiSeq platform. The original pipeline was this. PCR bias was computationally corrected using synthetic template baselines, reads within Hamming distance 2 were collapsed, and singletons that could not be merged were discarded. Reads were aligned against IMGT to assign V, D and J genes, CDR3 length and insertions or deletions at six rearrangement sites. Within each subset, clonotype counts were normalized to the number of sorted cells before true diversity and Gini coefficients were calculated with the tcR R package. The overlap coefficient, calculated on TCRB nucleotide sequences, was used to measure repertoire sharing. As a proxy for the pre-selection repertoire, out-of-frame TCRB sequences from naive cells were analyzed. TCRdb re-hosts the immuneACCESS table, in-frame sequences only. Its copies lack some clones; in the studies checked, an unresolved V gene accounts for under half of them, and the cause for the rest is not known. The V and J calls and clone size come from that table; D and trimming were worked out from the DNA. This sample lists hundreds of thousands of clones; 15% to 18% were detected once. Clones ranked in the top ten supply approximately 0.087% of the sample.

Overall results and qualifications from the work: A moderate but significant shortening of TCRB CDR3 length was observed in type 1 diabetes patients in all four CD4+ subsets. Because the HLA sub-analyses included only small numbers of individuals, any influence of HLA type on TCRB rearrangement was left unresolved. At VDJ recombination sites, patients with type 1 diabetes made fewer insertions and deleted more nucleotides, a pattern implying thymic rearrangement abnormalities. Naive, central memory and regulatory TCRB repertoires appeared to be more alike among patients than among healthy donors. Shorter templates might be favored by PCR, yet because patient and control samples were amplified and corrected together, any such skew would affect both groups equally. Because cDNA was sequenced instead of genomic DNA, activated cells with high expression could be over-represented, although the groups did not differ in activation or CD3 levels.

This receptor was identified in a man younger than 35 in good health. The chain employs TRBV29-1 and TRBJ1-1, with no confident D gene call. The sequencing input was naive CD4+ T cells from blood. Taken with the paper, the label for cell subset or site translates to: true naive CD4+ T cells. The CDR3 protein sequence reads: CSVGTVEAFF. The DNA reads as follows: TGCAGCGTTGGGACGGTTGAAGCTTTCTTT.